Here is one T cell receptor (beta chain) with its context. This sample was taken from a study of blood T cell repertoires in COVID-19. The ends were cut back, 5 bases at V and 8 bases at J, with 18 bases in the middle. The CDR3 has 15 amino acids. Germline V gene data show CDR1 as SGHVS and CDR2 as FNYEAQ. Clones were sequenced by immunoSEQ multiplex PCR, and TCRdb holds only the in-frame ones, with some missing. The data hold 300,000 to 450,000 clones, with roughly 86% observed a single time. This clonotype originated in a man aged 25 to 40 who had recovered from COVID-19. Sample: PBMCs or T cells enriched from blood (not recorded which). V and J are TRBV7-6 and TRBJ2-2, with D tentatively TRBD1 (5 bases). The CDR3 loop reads CASSQGVANRGELFF. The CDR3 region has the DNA TGTGCCAGCAGCCAAGGGGTCGCAAATCGAGGGGAGCTGTTTTTT.